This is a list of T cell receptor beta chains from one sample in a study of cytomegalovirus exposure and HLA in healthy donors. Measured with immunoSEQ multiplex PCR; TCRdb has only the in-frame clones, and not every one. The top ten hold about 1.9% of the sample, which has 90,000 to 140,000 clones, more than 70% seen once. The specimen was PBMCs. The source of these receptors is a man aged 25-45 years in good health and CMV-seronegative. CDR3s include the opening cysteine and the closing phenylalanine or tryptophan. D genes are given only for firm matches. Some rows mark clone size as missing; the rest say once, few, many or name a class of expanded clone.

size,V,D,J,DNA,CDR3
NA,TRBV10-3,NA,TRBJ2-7,TGTGCCATCAGTGAGTCGGAGTTGGGGCGCCAATTCTACGAGCAGTACTTC,CAISESELGRQFYEQYF
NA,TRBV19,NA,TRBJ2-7,TGTGCCAGTAGTGGGCCCCTGTCGGGGTTCCACGAGCAGTACTTC,CASSGPLSGFHEQYF
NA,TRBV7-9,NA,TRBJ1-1,TGTGCCAGCAGCTTAGGGGTAGCGGACACTGAAGCTTTCTTT,CASSLGVADTEAFF
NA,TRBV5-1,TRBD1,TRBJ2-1,TGCGCCAGCAGCACCTGGGACAGGGGGGATGAGCAGTTCTTC,CASSTWDRGDEQFF
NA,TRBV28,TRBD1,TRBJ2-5,TGTGCCAGCAGTTTGGGCGGACAGGGGGCGAGGGAGACCCAGTACTTC,CASSLGGQGARETQYF
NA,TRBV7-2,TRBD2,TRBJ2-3,TGTGCCAGCAAACTAGCGGGGGTAAGGACAGATACGCAGTATTTT,CASKLAGVRTDTQYF
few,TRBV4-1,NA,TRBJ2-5,TGCGCCAGCAGCCAAGTCCTCCGGGGGGAGACCCAGTACTTC,CASSQVLRGETQYF
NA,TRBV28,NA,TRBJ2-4,TGTGCCAGCAGGCACCCCCTAGCGTTATCACACCACTTC,CASRHPLALSHHF
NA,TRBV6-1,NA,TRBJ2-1,TGTGCCAGCAGTGAAGCGGGGGGAGGCTCCTACAATGAGCAGTTCTTC,CASSEAGGGSYNEQFF
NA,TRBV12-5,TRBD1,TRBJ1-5,TGTGCTAGTGGTTTGGTAATCGGGGACAGTCATCAGCCCCAGCATTTT,CASGLVIGDSHQPQHF
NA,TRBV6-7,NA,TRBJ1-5,TGTGCCAGCGGGAGGGGATCTCAGCCCCAGCATTTT,CASGRGSQPQHF
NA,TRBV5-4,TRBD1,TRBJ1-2,TGTGCCAGCAGCTCACAGGGGGTATATGGCTACACCTTC,CASSSQGVYGYTF
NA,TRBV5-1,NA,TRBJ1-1,TGCGCCAGCAGCTTAAGCGGGGCAAAGTCGAACACTGAAGCTTTCTTT,CASSLSGAKSNTEAFF
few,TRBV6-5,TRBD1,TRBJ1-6,TGTGCCAGCAGCCTGGGACAGGGGTTTCGATCACCCCTCCACTTT,CASSLGQGFRSPLHF
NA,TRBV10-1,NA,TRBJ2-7,TGCGCCAGCAGTGAGTCGGGAGTTACCTACGAGCAGTACTTC,CASSESGVTYEQYF
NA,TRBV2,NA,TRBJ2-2,TGTGCCAGCAGGAGGGACTCCAGCACCGGGGAGCTGTTTTTT,CASRRDSSTGELFF
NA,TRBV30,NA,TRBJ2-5,TGTGCCTGGGACCCTAGGCGGCGCGTCCAAGAGACCCAGTACTTC,CAWDPRRRVQETQYF
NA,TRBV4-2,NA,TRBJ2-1,TGTGCCAGCAGCCAAGTATCCTACAATGAGCAGTTCTTC,CASSQVSYNEQFF
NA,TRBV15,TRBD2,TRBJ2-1,TGTGCCACCAGCAGAGAAGAAGGACTAGTCGGTGAGCAGTTCTTC,CATSREEGLVGEQFF
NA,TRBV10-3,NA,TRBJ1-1,TGTGCCATCAGTGCAGGGGAGGGGATGAACACTGAAGCTTTCTTT,CAISAGEGMNTEAFF
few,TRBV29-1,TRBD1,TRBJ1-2,TGCAGCGGGGACAGGGAGGGAGGTGGCTACACCTTC,CSGDREGGGYTF
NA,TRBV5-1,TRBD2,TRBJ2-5,TGCGCCAGCAGCTCCACCGGGACTAGCCAAGAGACCCAGTACTTC,CASSSTGTSQETQYF
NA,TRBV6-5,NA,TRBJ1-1,TGTGCCGGCAGTCGACAGAACACTGAAGCTTTCTTT,CAGSRQNTEAFF
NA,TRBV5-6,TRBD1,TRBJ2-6,TGTGCCAGCAGTCTTATCCCTACAGGGGCCGGGGCCAACGTCCTGACTTTC,CASSLIPTGAGANVLTF
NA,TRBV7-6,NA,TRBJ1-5,TGTGCCAGCAGCTTGGGCAGGGGTCAGCCCCAGCATTTT,CASSLGRGQPQHF
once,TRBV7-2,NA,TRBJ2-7,TGTGCCAGCAGGGGACAGATCGGGGGAGACCACGAGCAGTACTTC,CASRGQIGGDHEQYF
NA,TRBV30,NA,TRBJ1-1,TGTACTATGGCCGAAGCTTTCTTT,CTMAEAFF
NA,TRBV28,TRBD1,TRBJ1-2,TGTGCCAGCAGCCGTCCGGGACAGGAGGGCTATGGCTACACCTTC,CASSRPGQEGYGYTF
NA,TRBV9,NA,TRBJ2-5,TGTGCCAGCAGCGTAGGGTCAGCGAGGGAGCAGTACTTC,CASSVGSAREQYF
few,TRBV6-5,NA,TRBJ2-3,TGTGCCAGCAGGTCAGGAGATACGCAGTATTTT,CASRSGDTQYF
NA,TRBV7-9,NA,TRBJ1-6,TGTTCCAGCAGCTTAGGCAACCCAGGGAATTCACCCCTCCACTTT,CSSSLGNPGNSPLHF
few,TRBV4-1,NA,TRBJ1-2,TGCGCCAGCAGCCAAGATCGGGGAGCGGGCTATGGCTACACCTTC,CASSQDRGAGYGYTF
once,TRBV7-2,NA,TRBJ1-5,TGTGCCAGCAGCACCCGGGGAGATCAGCCCCAGCATTTT,CASSTRGDQPQHF
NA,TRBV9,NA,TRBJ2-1,TGTGCCAGCAGCGTAGCTCCGGAGAATGAGCAGTTCTTC,CASSVAPENEQFF
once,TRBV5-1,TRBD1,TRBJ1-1,TGCGCCAGCAGCTTGGGTACAACAGGGGGCTTCACTGAAGCTTTCTTT,CASSLGTTGGFTEAFF
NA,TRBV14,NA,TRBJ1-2,TGTGCCAGCAGCCAAGGGAGACTCGGAGGCTACACCTTC,CASSQGRLGGYTF
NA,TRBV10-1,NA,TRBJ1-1,TGCGCCGGCAGGGGCGGGGATACTGAAGCTTTCTTT,CAGRGGDTEAFF
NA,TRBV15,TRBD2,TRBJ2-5,TGTGCCACCAGCAGATCATTAGCGGGAGCTTATGAGACCCAGTACTTC,CATSRSLAGAYETQYF
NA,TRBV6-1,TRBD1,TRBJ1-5,TGTGCCAGCAGTGGATGGACAGGGGACAATCAGCCCCAGCATTTT,CASSGWTGDNQPQHF
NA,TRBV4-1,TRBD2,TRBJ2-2,TGCGCCAGCAGCCAAGAGTGGGGGACTAGCGGCGTCGCCGGGGAGCTGTTTTTT,CASSQEWGTSGVAGELFF